This T cell receptor beta chain derives from a study of PD-1 blockade in classical Hodgkin lymphoma. Findings of the study overall: Newly diagnosed and completely responding patients shared comparable baseline diversity.

As for time point: cycle 4 day 1 (C4D1), after 6 weeks of nivolumab. Every patient relapsed after autologous stem cell transplantation, and brentuximab vedotin exposure varied. Here immunoSEQ multiplex PCR was the method, and the copy in TCRdb shows in-frame clones only, minus some. The table has 15,000 to 20,000 clones, around four fifths seen once. A remark on this clone: The antigen remains undetermined.

Sequencing used peripheral blood mononuclear cells (PBMCs), obtained before the fourth cycle of nivolumab. This TCR came from a human donor with classical Hodgkin lymphoma.

CDR3 residues: CASSQGPQKGSLHF. The CDR3 nucleotides read TGTGCCAGCAGCCAGGGACCCCAAAAAGGGTCCCTCCACTTT. The V gene is TRBV7-9, the J gene TRBJ1-6, with TRBD1 as a possible D gene (5 bases). Looked up from germline, CDR1 is SEHNR and CDR2 is FQNEAQ (reference sequence). CDR3 size: 14 residues. Trimming stripped 5 bases from V and 14 bases from J, with 19 bases between.